This TCR beta chain was sequenced during a study of cytomegalovirus exposure and HLA in healthy donors (dated by TCRdb to 2017 to 2019). Turning to the overall study: An earlier analysis of 587 of the donors reported 250 to 350 Gb of sequence data and 95 million to 130 million unique TCR beta sequences obtained from around 190 million T cells. Donor age, sex, ethnicity and CMV serostatus were compiled together with the repertoire data. About five DR-DQ haplotypes were treated as single units for association and clustering because of strong linkage in the cohort. Both class I and class II loci were covered by HLA typing, at four-digit resolution. The study used immunosequencing to profile the T cell repertoires of hundreds of subjects and linked those repertoires to cytomegalovirus serostatus. The study aimed to test whether signatures of past pathogen exposure could be identified by cataloging public T cell receptors. Typing coverage differed by locus: A, B, C, DRB1 and DQB1 were typed in roughly 629-640 donors, DQA1 in about 560, DPA1 in some 600, and DPB1 in approximately 450. To study patterns of TCR occurrence, a later analysis re-analyzed previously published TCR beta repertoires from around 670 donors and added high-resolution HLA genotyping. Among the roughly 370 genotyped donors, 75% to 90% belonged to the genetic ancestry cluster associated with self-reported Caucasian donors. Genome-wide SNP genotypes for about 65% of the roughly 670 donors were used in a later genetic analysis, which treated that subset as a discovery cohort. An earlier analysis of 450 to 750 of the donors used high-throughput TCR beta sequencing to judge whether each TCR beta V gene segment behaved as functional or pseudogenic. On average, 235,054 unique TCR beta nucleotide sequences were sequenced per donor among about 400 genotyped donors of the cohort, with roughly 18% of those sequences being non-productive. Rather than using new phenotypic data, the later analysis identified candidate immune exposures from TCR beta sequences and from how often those sequences occurred across donors. All discovery cohort repertoires had been generated using a single sequencing platform. In addition to the first cohort of roughly 700 subjects, a separate validation cohort of approximately 130 different subjects was used. To predict cytomegalovirus infection status, the study combined high-throughput TCR immunosequencing, statistical association of individual TCRs with disease status, and machine learning. Approximately 300 gigabases of sequencing data and 80 million or so unique TCR sequences were included in an early release covering several hundred HLA-typed donors.

The cohort consisted of 650 to 850 healthy bone marrow donors. At the time of sampling, every cohort member was nominally healthy, though immune exposures that went unrecorded were likely present. The donor was CMV seronegative and belonged to the group of more than 300 seronegative cohort members. Every donor gave a peripheral blood sample, and the peripheral blood mononuclear cells from that sample were used for TCR beta sequencing. Genomic DNA extraction from the blood cell samples was performed with the Qiagen DNeasy Blood Extraction Kit. Comments on this clone: What antigen it recognizes has not been identified. Base quality data are lacking; no much larger clone is found one base away.

The study at large found these results: Because counts were too low, about 15 rarely observed V segments, including chromosome 9 orphons, were left out of the earlier analysis of about 620 of the donors. Sequencing depth was assumed to be roughly uniform across donors in the presence/absence analyses, though that assumption may not hold. In an earlier analysis of a few hundred of the donors, most TCR beta V segments were observed in productive rearrangements about 90% or about 30% of the time, broadly matching IMGT annotations. In a later analysis, HLA-associated TCR beta chains were found to be more clonally expanded and to have lower generation probabilities than equally common non-associated chains. In a later analysis, the rate of TCR association differed among HLA loci, with DRB1 alleles having the most associated TCRs and HLA-C alleles having the fewest. Most TCR sequences were seen in very few donors, while some public TCRs were found in many individuals. A further reported finding was that TCR beta sequences accurately predicted the HLA-A and HLA-B alleles for most subjects in the first cohort. In the study, around 150 TCR beta chains were listed as associated with cytomegalovirus. Because some donors lacked HLA typing at each locus, the association tests relied only on the typed subset. The cohort was sequenced for TCR beta chains only, and without alpha or paired-chain data the features that could be detected were limited. In a later analysis, several top co-occurrence clusters were reported to appear linked to parvovirus B19, influenza, CMV and Epstein-Barr virus. The classifier was reported to diagnose cytomegalovirus status with high specificity and sensitivity in both the original cohort and the validation cohort. According to a later genetic analysis, donors in an Asian-associated ancestry cluster had fewer N-insertions in productive TCRs than the roughly 670-donor mean. In a later analysis, 16,951 TCR beta sequences were associated with specific HLA alleles at a false discovery rate of 0.05. In vitro tests confirmed that a few of the cytomegalovirus-associated TCR beta chains recognize cytomegalovirus antigens. For the cohort, immune exposure information was limited to CMV serostatus. According to a later analysis, most CMV-associated TCR beta chains appeared to be HLA-restricted, and the HLA associations seemed to be driven largely by CMV exposure. The authors suggested that the approach could potentially be generalized to other disease states and immunological phenotypes. Correlated functional status among segregating V segments might reflect linkage disequilibrium, but an unknown experimental factor could not be ruled out. V-gene and J-gene trimming of TCR beta chains was associated with a missense DCLRE1C variant in a later genetic analysis, and the association was replicated in an independent cohort. A group of highly shared sequence variants was considered likely to be a technical artifact of the sequencing pipeline. Strong co-occurrence of HLA alleles, especially DR and DQ, made assigning TCR associations to individual alleles difficult.

The receptor library was made with the immunoSEQ multiplex PCR assay. A mixture of 60 forward primers for TCR Vbeta segments and 13 reverse primers for TCR Jbeta segments was used in the multiplex PCR. Amplification of the CDR3 region of rearranged TCR beta genes was performed with a multiplex PCR assay on genomic DNA. The amplified TCR beta libraries were sequenced on the Illumina HiSeq System as 87-base-pair reads. The paper's processing steps were these. A later analysis counted about 76 million unique TCR beta chains across the roughly 700 repertoires, and roughly 11 million of these chains were shared by at least two donors. To remove PCR and sequencing errors, raw reads were error-corrected and collapsed into unique sequences using a nearest-neighbor algorithm that merged closely related sequences. To assign V, D and J gene segments, CDR3 sequences were aligned to IMGT reference sequences. Each retained sequence needed at least a six-nucleotide match to both a V gene segment and a J gene segment. A rearrangement counted as productive if the CDR3 had no stop codons and remained in frame with V and J, and every other rearrangement counted as non-productive. CDR3 was defined by IMGT convention, running from the second conserved V-encoded cysteine to the conserved J-encoded phenylalanine. In an earlier analysis of around 640 of the donors, sequences lacking an unambiguous match to a single V gene segment were excluded. In an earlier analysis of almost 600 of the donors, a V segment was called functional when productive rearrangements were above 56.7%, and segregating when the standard deviation between donors exceeded 5%. A statistical classification framework was built to diagnose cytomegalovirus status from the catalog of TCR beta chain sequences. In a later analysis, V and J genes were assigned by comparing TCR nucleotide sequences against IMGT/GENE-DB human TR gene sequences. A later analysis assigned CDR3 sequences and most-parsimonious VDJ recombination scenarios with the TCRdist pipeline. In a later analysis, every TCR beta chain was defined by the combination of its CDR3 amino acid sequence and its V-gene family, and reads without a unique V-gene family were dropped. In a later analysis, around 600 highly shared, low-generation-probability nucleotide sequences were removed to address suspected cross-contamination and a sequencing artifact. In a later analysis, a clonal expansion index was calculated for each public chain from normalized within-repertoire ranks of inferred template counts. In a later analysis, generation probabilities were computed using a VDJ recombination model fitted to out-of-frame rearrangements, and the results were checked against IGoR. In a later analysis, hypergeometric tests were used to score TCR-TCR, TCR-HLA and TCR-CMV co-occurrence, with a repertoire-size bias correction applied to TCR pairs. A later analysis estimated false discovery rates by permuting HLA or CMV assignments 20 times. In a later analysis, co-occurring TCRs were grouped with DBSCAN, and TCRdist sequence similarity was added when clustering was performed within HLA-allele-positive subsets. Repertoires with fewer than 30,000 or more than 120,000 public chains, plus five repertoires with anomalous nucleotide sharing, were excluded from co-occurrence clustering. TCRdb holds this immuneACCESS table with in-frame rearrangements only. Some clones are missing; in checked studies, unresolved V genes explain under half, and the rest has no known cause. The DNA gave D and trimming, while V, J and clone size come from that table. Here the sample has roughly 86,000 clones; 60% to 80% occur a single time. 6% of the sample lies in the top ten.

The material sequenced was PBMCs. This receptor was taken from a female donor in good health and CMV-seronegative.

This receptor carries the CDR3 CASSEAGQGNEKLFF. The DNA is TGTGCCAGCAGTGAAGCCGGACAGGGTAATGAAAAACTGTTTTTT. The V gene is TRBV2 and the J gene is TRBJ1-4, with TRBD1 matching 8 junction bases. The CDR3, from cysteine to phenylalanine, totals 15 residues. Of all the DNA, just the CDR3 is kept, 45 bases in frame from base 1. Germline trimming amounts to 0 bases on V and 4 bases on J, with 1 as the count of junction bases outside the gene matches. CDR1 and CDR2 are read off the germline V gene as SNHLY and FYNNEI.